This T cell receptor beta chain is drawn from a study of blood T cell repertoires in COVID-19. Trimming stripped 6 bases from V and 4 bases from J, with 6 bases between. The CDR3 is 12 amino acids. Measured with immunoSEQ multiplex PCR; TCRdb has only the in-frame clones, and not every one. The sample lists 80,000 to 100,000 clones, about 85% seen once, with about 4.4% in the top ten. The chain combines TRBV12-3 or TRBV12-4 with TRBJ1-4; weak D call: TRBD1 (5 bases). The clonotype comes from a man aged 55 to 70 with acute or convalescent COVID-19. The sample consisted of peripheral blood. The CDR3 reads CASSGGNEKLFF. CDR3 coding DNA: TGTGCCAGCAGCGGGGGTAATGAAAAACTGTTTTTT.